The TCR beta chain described here comes from a study of blood T cell repertoires in COVID-19. At the level of the study: Samples of COVID-19 (acute and convalescent) were obtained from the United States, Italy and Spain. Sources were T cells, B-cell-depleted T cells, or PBMCs; the material itself was cDNA or gDNA.

Assay used: immunoSEQ multiplex PCR; TCRdb lists only in-frame clones, some missing. The sample lists roughly 64,000 clones, roughly 75% occurring once. The TCR sequence derives from a man in his sixties with COVID-19, enrolled during active disease. Sequences were obtained from peripheral blood.

CDR3 region: CSAKVTSEETQYF. As DNA, the CDR3 is TGCAGCGCGAAGGTTACTAGCGAAGAGACCCAGTACTTC. This chain joins TRBV29-1 and TRBJ2-5; TRBD2 agrees at 7 bases. Germline V gene sequence: CDR1 SQVTM, CDR2 ANQGSEA. The V gene end was trimmed by 7 bases and the J gene end by 3 bases; junction bases not matched to a gene: 8. The CDR3 has 13 residues.